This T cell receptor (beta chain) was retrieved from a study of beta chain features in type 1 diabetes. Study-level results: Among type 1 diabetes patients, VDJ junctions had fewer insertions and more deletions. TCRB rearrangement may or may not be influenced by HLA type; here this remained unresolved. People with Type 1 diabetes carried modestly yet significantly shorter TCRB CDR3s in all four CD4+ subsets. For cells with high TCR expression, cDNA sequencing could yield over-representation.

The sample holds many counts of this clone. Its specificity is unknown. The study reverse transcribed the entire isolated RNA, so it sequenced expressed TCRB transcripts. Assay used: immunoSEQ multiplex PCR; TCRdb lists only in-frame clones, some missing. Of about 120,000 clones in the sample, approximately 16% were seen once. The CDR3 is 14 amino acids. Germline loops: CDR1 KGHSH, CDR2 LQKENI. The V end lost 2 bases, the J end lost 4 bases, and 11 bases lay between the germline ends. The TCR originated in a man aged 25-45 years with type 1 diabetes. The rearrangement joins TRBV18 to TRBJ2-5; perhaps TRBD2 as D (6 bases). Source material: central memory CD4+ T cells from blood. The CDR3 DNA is TGTGCCAGCTCACCAAATAGCGGTTTAGAGACCCAGTACTTC. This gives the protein CASSPNSGLETQYF.